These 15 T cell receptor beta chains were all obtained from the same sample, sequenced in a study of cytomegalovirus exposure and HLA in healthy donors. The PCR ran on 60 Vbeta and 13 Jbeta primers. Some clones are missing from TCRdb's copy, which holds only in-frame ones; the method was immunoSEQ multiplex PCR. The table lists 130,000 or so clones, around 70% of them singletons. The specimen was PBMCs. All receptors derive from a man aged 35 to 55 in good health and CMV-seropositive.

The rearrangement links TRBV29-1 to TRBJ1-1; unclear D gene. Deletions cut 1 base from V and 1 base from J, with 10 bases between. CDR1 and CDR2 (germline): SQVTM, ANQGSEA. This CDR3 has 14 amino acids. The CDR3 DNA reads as TGCAGCGTTGAAGGGGTTGCGGAGAACACTGAAGCTTTCTTT. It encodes CSVEGVAENTEAFF.

For the CDR3, the DNA is TGTGCCAGCAGTTTATCTGGGCAGGGGCGAGGCTACACCTTC. Protein: CASSLSGQGRGYTF. The chain recombines TRBV27 with TRBJ1-2, with D possibly TRBD1 on 6 matching bases. CDR3 length: 14 residues. V shed 0 bases and J shed 8 bases, with 13 bases lying between them. Germline V gene lookup returns CDR1 MNHEY and CDR2 SMNVEV (reference sequence).

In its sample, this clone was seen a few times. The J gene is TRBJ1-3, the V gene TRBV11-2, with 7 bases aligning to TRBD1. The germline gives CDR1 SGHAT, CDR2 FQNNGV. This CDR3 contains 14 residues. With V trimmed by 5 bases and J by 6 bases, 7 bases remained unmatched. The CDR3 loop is CASSRWGQTNTIYF. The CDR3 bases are TGTGCCAGCAGCCGATGGGGACAGACAAACACCATATATTTT.

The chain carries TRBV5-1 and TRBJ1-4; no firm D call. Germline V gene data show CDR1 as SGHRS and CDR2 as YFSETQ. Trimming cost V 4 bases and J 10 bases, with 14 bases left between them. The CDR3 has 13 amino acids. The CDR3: CASSESGEGKLFF. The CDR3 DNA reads TGCGCCAGCAGCGAGAGCGGGGAGGGAAAACTGTTTTTT.

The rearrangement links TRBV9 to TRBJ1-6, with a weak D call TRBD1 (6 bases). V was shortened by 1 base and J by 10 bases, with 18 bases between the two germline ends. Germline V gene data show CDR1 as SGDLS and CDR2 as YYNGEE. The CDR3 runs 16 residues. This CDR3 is CASSVRDRGGGSPLHF. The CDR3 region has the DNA TGTGCCAGCAGCGTAAGGGATCGGGGAGGGGGATCACCCCTCCACTTT.

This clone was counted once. In nucleotides, the CDR3 is TGTGCCAGCAGCCTCCAAACAGGGCCCTACGAGCAGTACTTC. Translating gives CASSLQTGPYEQYF. V usage is TRBV6-5 and J usage is TRBJ2-7; TRBD1 is a possible D gene (6 bases). This CDR3 spans 14 amino acids. V was clipped by 6 bases and J by 2 bases, with 14 bases between them. Germline-derived CDR1 and CDR2 are MNHEY and SVGAGI.

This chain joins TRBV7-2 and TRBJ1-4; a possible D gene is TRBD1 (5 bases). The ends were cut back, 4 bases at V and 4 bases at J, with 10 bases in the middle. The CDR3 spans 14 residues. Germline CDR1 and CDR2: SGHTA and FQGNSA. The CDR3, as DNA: TGTGCCAGCAGCTCCAGGGTCGGTAATGAAAAACTGTTTTTT. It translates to CASSSRVGNEKLFF.

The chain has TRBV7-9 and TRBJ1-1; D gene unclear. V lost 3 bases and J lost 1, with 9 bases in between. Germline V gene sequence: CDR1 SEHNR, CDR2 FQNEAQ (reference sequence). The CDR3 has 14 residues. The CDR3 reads CASSLSLQNTEAFF. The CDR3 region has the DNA TGTGCCAGCAGCTTGTCCTTACAGAACACTGAAGCTTTCTTT. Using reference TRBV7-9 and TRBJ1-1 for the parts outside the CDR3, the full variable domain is DTGVSQNPRHKITKRGQNVTFRCDPISEHNRLYWYRQTLGQGPEFLTYFQNEAQLEKSRLLSDRFSAERPKGSFSTLEIQRTEQGDSAMYLCASSLSLQNTEAFFGQGTRLTVV.

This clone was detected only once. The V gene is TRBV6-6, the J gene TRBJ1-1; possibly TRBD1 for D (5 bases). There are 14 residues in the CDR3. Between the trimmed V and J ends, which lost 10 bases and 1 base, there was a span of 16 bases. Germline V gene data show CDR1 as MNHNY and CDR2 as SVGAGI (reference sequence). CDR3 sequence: CATRGVGGNTEAFF. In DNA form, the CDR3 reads TGTGCCACCCGGGGGGTAGGTGGGAACACTGAAGCTTTCTTT.

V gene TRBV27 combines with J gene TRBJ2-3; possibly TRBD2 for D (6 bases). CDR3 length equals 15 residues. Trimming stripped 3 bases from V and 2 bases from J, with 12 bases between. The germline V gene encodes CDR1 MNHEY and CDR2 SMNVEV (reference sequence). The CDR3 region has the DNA TGTGCCAGCAGTTTCCGGGGGAGCGTCACAGATACGCAGTATTTT. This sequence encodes CASSFRGSVTDTQYF.

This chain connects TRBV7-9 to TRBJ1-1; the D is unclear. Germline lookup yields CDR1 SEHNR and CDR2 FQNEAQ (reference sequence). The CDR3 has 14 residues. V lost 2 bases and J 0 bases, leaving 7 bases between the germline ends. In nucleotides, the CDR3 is TGTGCCAGCAGCTTATCGGGGATGAACACTGAAGCTTTCTTT. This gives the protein CASSLSGMNTEAFF.

The CDR3: CASSALVGGNTGELFF. CDR3 sequence (DNA): TGTGCCAGCAGCGCCCTGGTAGGGGGGAACACCGGGGAGCTGTTTTTT. The V gene is TRBV2, the J gene TRBJ2-2, with D possibly being TRBD1 (6 bases). Trimming shortened V by 6 bases and J by 1 base, and 15 bases separated the two germline ends. Germline values: CDR1 SNHLY, CDR2 FYNNEI. The CDR3 sequence is 16 residues long.

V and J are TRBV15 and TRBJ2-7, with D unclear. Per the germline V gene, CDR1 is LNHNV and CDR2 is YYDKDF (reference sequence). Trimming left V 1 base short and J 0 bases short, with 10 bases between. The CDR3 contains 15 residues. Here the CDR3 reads CATSRAPGASYEQYF. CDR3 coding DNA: TGTGCCACCAGCAGAGCACCCGGAGCCTCCTACGAGCAGTACTTC.

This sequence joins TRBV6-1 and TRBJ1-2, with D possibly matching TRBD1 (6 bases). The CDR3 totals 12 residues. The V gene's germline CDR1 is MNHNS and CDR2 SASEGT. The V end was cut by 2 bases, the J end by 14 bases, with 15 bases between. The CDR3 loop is CASSEKGLQGTF. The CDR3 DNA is TGTGCCAGCAGTGAAAAGGGGCTTCAGGGGACCTTC.

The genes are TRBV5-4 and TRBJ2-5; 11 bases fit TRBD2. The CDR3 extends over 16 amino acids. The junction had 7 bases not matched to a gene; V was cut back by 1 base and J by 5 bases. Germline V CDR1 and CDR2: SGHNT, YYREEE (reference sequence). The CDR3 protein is CASSLISGRGGETQYF. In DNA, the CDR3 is TGTGCCAGCAGCTTGATTAGCGGGAGGGGTGGCGAGACCCAGTACTTC.